Included here is one T cell receptor beta chain sequence, with context. Its antigen remains unidentified. Trimming stripped 6 bases from V and 7 bases from J, with 19 bases between. Per the germline V gene, CDR1 is SNHLY and CDR2 is FYNNEI. The CDR3 has 15 amino acids. Sequencing used immunoSEQ multiplex PCR; TCRdb keeps in-frame clones, though not all of them. Seen here are fewer than 80,000 clones, roughly 84% observed once, and the top ten hold 1.1%. The data are from a study of OX40 agonist ivuxolimab in advanced cancers. Whole-study context: The patients received ivuxolimab by intravenous route every 2 weeks at 0.01 to 10 mg/kg.

Study results and caveats: Within 6 weeks, CD4+ and CD8+ blood T cells expanded clonally at 0.1 to 3.0 mg/kg.

The rearrangement joins TRBV2 to TRBJ2-1; TRBD2 might be the D (7 bases). This TCR was sampled from an adult with an advanced solid tumor such as melanoma, head and neck, liver or kidney cancer. This specimen consisted of CD4+ or CD8+ T cells sorted from blood, obtained in a trial of the OX40 agonist ivuxolimab. The CDR3 DNA sequence: TGTGCCAGCAGCACGCGGGGACGGGGGGCAAATGAGCAGTTCTTC. Protein: CASSTRGRGANEQFF.